A selection of T cell receptor beta chains follows, all from one sample in a study of blood T cell repertoires in COVID-19. The protocol was immunoSEQ multiplex PCR, while the TCRdb copy is restricted to in-frame clones and leaves out a portion. The sample has roughly 120,000 clones; roughly 89% are singletons. The sample comprised peripheral blood. The receptors stem from a woman aged 45-65 years with acute or convalescent COVID-19. Each CDR3 is given with its conserved first and last residue. D genes are given only for firm matches. Only some rows state a clone size, as once, few, many or a class for expanded clones.

size: -; J: TRBJ2-3; V: TRBV24-1; D: TRBD2; CDR3: CATSDPGLAGGPGDTQYF; DNA: TGTGCCACCAGTGATCCGGGACTAGCGGGAGGGCCCGGAGATACGCAGTATTTT
size: once; J: TRBJ2-7; V: TRBV3-1/TRBV3-2; D: TRBD2; CDR3: CASSQPGTSFYEQYF; DNA: TGTGCCAGCAGCCAACCCGGGACTAGCTTCTACGAGCAGTACTTC
size: -; J: TRBJ1-4; V: TRBV6-5; D: TRBD1; CDR3: CASSRDRSWNEKLFF; DNA: TGTGCCAGCAGTAGGGACAGAAGTTGGAATGAAAAACTGTTTTTT
size: -; J: TRBJ1-2; V: TRBV6-2/TRBV6-3; D: -; CDR3: CASSSDTSYSYTF; DNA: TGTGCCAGCAGTTCCGACACTTCCTACAGCTACACCTTC
size: -; J: TRBJ2-7; V: TRBV6-5; D: TRBD2; CDR3: CASSPGTSANEQYF; DNA: TGTGCCAGCAGCCCCGGGACTAGCGCCAACGAGCAGTACTTC
size: -; J: TRBJ1-4; V: TRBV19; D: -; CDR3: CASRGGQPRGEKLFF; DNA: TGTGCCAGTAGGGGCGGACAGCCCCGGGGTGAAAAACTGTTTTTT
size: -; J: TRBJ1-1; V: TRBV6-5; D: -; CDR3: CASSGQGNTEAFF; DNA: TGTGCCAGCTCTGGTCAGGGAAACACTGAAGCTTTCTTT
size: -; J: TRBJ2-2; V: TRBV24-1; D: TRBD1; CDR3: CATSDAQGTGELFF; DNA: TGTGCCACCAGTGACGCACAGGGGACCGGGGAGCTGTTTTTT
size: once; J: TRBJ2-7; V: TRBV5-1; D: -; CDR3: CASSQTQGGYEQYF; DNA: TGCGCCAGCAGCCAAACTCAGGGGGGCTACGAGCAGTACTTC
size: -; J: TRBJ2-3; V: TRBV7-9; D: -; CDR3: CASSLGGMTDTQYF; DNA: TGTGCCAGCAGCTTAGGGGGCATGACAGATACGCAGTATTTT
size: -; J: TRBJ1-1; V: TRBV18; D: TRBD1; CDR3: CASSQRQGNTEAFF; DNA: TGTGCCAGCTCACAACGACAGGGGAACACTGAAGCTTTCTTT
size: -; J: TRBJ2-7; V: TRBV5-4; D: -; CDR3: CASSLGTHSNEQYF; DNA: TGTGCCAGCAGCTTGGGGACACATAGCAACGAGCAGTACTTC
size: -; J: TRBJ1-5; V: TRBV4-3; D: -; CDR3: CASSQDGQHNQPQHF; DNA: TGCGCCAGCAGCCAAGATGGACAGCATAATCAGCCCCAGCATTTT
size: once; J: TRBJ2-3; V: TRBV7-2; D: TRBD2; CDR3: CASSQRLTSGASTDTQYF; DNA: TGTGCCAGCAGCCAGCGACTTACTAGCGGGGCAAGCACAGATACGCAGTATTTT
size: -; J: TRBJ1-1; V: TRBV18; D: -; CDR3: CASSERQGYTEAFF; DNA: TGTGCCAGCTCCGAGCGTCAGGGGTACACTGAAGCTTTCTTT
size: -; J: TRBJ2-2; V: TRBV6-1; D: -; CDR3: CASSEEPGAGELFF; DNA: TGTGCCAGCAGTGAAGAACCCGGAGCCGGGGAGCTGTTTTTT
size: -; J: TRBJ1-5; V: TRBV19; D: TRBD1; CDR3: CASSARTGENQPQHF; DNA: TGTGCCAGTAGTGCGAGGACAGGGGAAAATCAGCCCCAGCATTTT
size: -; J: TRBJ2-6; V: TRBV9; D: -; CDR3: CASSVNRDASGANVLTF; DNA: TGTGCCAGCAGCGTGAACAGGGATGCCTCTGGGGCCAACGTCCTGACTTTC
size: -; J: TRBJ2-7; V: TRBV7-2; D: -; CDR3: CASSSQGLGSYEQYF; DNA: TGTGCCAGCAGCTCGCAGGGTTTAGGCTCCTACGAGCAGTACTTC
size: few; J: TRBJ2-1; V: TRBV27; D: TRBD2; CDR3: CASSPGLAFYEQFF; DNA: TGTGCCAGCAGTCCGGGACTAGCATTCTATGAGCAGTTCTTC
size: few; J: TRBJ1-2; V: TRBV5-6; D: -; CDR3: CASSFRRYRGGYTF; DNA: TGTGCCAGCAGCTTTCGACGATACCGAGGAGGCTACACCTTC
size: -; J: TRBJ2-1; V: TRBV3-1/TRBV3-2; D: TRBD2; CDR3: CASSPGLATYNEQFF; DNA: TGTGCCAGCAGCCCGGGACTAGCGACCTACAATGAGCAGTTCTTC
size: -; J: TRBJ2-7; V: TRBV1; D: -; CDR3: CTSSQEGLAGGEQYF; DNA: TGCACCAGCAGCCAGGAGGGACTAGCGGGAGGAGAGCAGTACTTC
size: -; J: TRBJ2-4; V: TRBV6-2/TRBV6-3; D: -; CDR3: CASSPLEKRLAKNIQYF; DNA: TGTGCCAGCAGCCCCCTGGAGAAGAGACTAGCCAAAAACATTCAGTACTTC
size: -; J: TRBJ2-5; V: TRBV7-9; D: TRBD2; CDR3: CASRPRDYQETQYF; DNA: TGTGCCAGCAGACCCCGGGACTACCAGGAGACCCAGTACTTC
size: -; J: TRBJ1-2; V: TRBV19; D: -; CDR3: CASSMSGLPYGYTF; DNA: TGTGCCAGTAGTATGTCTGGGCTTCCCTATGGCTACACCTTC
size: -; J: TRBJ2-7; V: TRBV2; D: -; CDR3: CASSEGAVSSYEQYF; DNA: TGTGCCAGCAGTGAAGGGGCCGTGAGCTCCTACGAGCAGTACTTC
size: -; J: TRBJ2-2; V: TRBV7-2; D: -; CDR3: CASSPWAGLNTGELFF; DNA: TGTGCCAGCAGCCCCTGGGCGGGACTCAACACCGGGGAGCTGTTTTTT
size: -; J: TRBJ1-3; V: TRBV6-1; D: -; CDR3: CASSEQFSGNTIYF; DNA: TGTGCCAGCAGTGAACAGTTCTCTGGAAACACCATATATTTT
size: -; J: TRBJ2-7; V: TRBV7-9; D: TRBD1; CDR3: CASRRSDRDREYF; DNA: TGTGCCAGCAGGCGGTCGGACCGGGACAGGGAGTACTTC
size: -; J: TRBJ2-1; V: TRBV5-4; D: TRBD2; CDR3: CASSSGLAGVEQFF; DNA: TGTGCCAGCAGTTCCGGACTAGCGGGAGTTGAGCAGTTCTTC
size: -; J: TRBJ1-2; V: TRBV19; D: -; CDR3: CASRTIGGVNGYTF; DNA: TGTGCCAGTAGAACGATTGGGGGCGTGAATGGCTACACCTTC
size: -; J: TRBJ2-5; V: TRBV18; D: TRBD1; CDR3: CASSSGTDRETQYF; DNA: TGTGCCAGCTCATCCGGGACAGACAGGGAGACCCAGTACTTC
size: -; J: TRBJ1-4; V: TRBV18; D: TRBD1; CDR3: CASSLQGSEKLFF; DNA: TGTGCCAGCTCACTACAGGGGAGTGAAAAACTGTTTTTT
size: once; J: TRBJ1-4; V: TRBV27; D: TRBD1; CDR3: CASSDRGKPPHEKLFF; DNA: TGTGCCAGCAGCGACAGGGGGAAACCACCCCATGAAAAACTGTTTTTT
size: few; J: TRBJ2-7; V: TRBV3-1/TRBV3-2; D: -; CDR3: CASSQALYSYEQYF; DNA: TGTGCCAGCAGCCAAGCACTATACTCCTACGAGCAGTACTTC
size: -; J: TRBJ2-1; V: TRBV9; D: -; CDR3: CASSVGASEQFF; DNA: TGTGCCAGCAGCGTAGGAGCAAGCGAGCAGTTCTTC